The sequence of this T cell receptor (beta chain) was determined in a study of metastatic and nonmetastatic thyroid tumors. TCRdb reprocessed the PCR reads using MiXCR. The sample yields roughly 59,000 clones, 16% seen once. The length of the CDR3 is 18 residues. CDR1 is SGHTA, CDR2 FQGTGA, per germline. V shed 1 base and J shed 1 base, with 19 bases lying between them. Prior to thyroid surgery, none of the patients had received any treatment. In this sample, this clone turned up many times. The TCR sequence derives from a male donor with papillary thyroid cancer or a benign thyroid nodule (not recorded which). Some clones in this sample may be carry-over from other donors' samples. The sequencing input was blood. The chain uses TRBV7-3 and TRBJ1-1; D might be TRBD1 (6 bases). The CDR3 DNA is TGTGCCAGCAGCTTAATGCCCGCAGGGGCGGGAAGGAACACTGAAGCTTTCTTT. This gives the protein CASSLMPAGAGRNTEAFF. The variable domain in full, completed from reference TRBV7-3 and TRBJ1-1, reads GAGVSQTPSNKVTEKGKYVELRCDPISGHTALYWYRQSLGQGPEFLIYFQGTGAADDSGLPNDRFFAVRPEGSVSTLKIQRTERGDSAVYLCASSLMPAGAGRNTEAFFGQGTRLTVV.